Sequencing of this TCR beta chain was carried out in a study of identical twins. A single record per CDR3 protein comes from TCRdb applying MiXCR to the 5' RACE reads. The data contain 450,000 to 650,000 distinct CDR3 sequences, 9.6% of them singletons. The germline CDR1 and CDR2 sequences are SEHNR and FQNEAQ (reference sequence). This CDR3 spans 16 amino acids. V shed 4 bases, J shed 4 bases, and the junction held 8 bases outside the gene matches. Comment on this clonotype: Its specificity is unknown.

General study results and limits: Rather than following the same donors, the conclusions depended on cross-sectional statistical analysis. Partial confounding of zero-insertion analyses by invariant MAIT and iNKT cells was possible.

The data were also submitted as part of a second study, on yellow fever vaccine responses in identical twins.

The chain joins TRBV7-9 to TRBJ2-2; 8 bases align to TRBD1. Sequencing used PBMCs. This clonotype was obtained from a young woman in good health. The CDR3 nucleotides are TGTGCCAGCAGCTCCCGTGGACAGGGATTCACCGGGGAGCTGTTTTTT. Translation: CASSSRGQGFTGELFF.